Listed here are 22 T cell receptor beta chains from one sample, sequenced in a study of T cell responses to AZD1222 COVID-19 vaccine. Measured with immunoSEQ multiplex PCR; TCRdb has only the in-frame clones, and not every one. The sample lists approximately 150,000 clones; about 89% were seen once. This material consisted of peripheral blood, taken 28 days after the second AZD1222 dose. These TCRs come from an adult who received the AZD1222 COVID-19 vaccine.

This rearrangement joins TRBV28 to TRBJ2-5; D might be TRBD1 (6 bases). There are 14 residues in the CDR3. V was shortened by 8 bases and J by 2 bases, with 15 bases between the two germline ends. The germline gives CDR1 MDHEN, CDR2 SYDVKM. The CDR3 sequence: CASGGLGTQETQYF. The DNA of the CDR3 is TGTGCCAGCGGGGGCTTGGGCACGCAAGAGACCCAGTACTTC.

This chain joins TRBV10-3 and TRBJ2-7; possible D gene TRBD2, 6 bases. This CDR3 is 15 amino acids long. Germline assignment: CDR1 ENHRY and CDR2 SYGVKD. With 3 bases removed from V and 3 bases from J, the gap between germline ends came to 15 bases. The chain's CDR3 is CAISEGSGQLYEQYF. The CDR3, as DNA: TGTGCCATCAGTGAAGGTAGCGGACAACTCTACGAGCAGTACTTC.

The CDR3 nucleotides are TGTGCCAGCAGTTTCCTGACAGCTGGAAACACCATATATTTT. This encodes CASSFLTAGNTIYF. The rearrangement links TRBV28 to TRBJ1-3; a weak D match, TRBD1 (5 bases). V was shortened by 3 bases and J by 2 bases, with 8 bases between the two germline ends. Germline CDR1 and CDR2: MDHEN and SYDVKM. This CDR3 spans 14 amino acids.

The rearrangement uses TRBV19 and TRBJ1-5; the match to TRBD1 covers 9 bases. The CDR3 is 17 amino acids. Trimming removed 2 bases from V and 6 bases from J; junction bases left unmatched: 11. From germline, CDR1 is LNHDA and CDR2 SQIVND (reference sequence). CDR3 sequence reads: CASSIRPGQGMRQPQHF. The CDR3 DNA sequence: TGTGCCAGTAGTATAAGACCGGGACAGGGTATGCGTCAGCCCCAGCATTTT.

This chain uses TRBV7-9 with TRBJ2-2; D not certain. The CDR3 totals 15 residues. Deletions cut 1 base from V and 6 bases from J, with 12 bases between. Germline CDR1 reads SEHNR; CDR2 reads FQNEAQ (reference sequence). This chain's CDR3 is CASSLVNSGAGELFF. DNA for the CDR3: TGTGCCAGCAGCTTAGTCAACTCTGGGGCCGGGGAGCTGTTTTTT.

The chain recombines TRBV9 with TRBJ2-2, with a weak D call TRBD2 (5 bases). The length of the CDR3 is 13 residues. The ends were cut back, 6 bases at V and 4 bases at J, with 10 bases in the middle. From germline, CDR1 is SGDLS and CDR2 YYNGEE. This chain's CDR3 is CASTGGGTGELFF. The DNA of the CDR3 is TGTGCCAGCACTGGCGGAGGCACCGGGGAGCTGTTTTTT.

The V call is TRBV5-1, the J call TRBJ1-4; 10 bases are a match to TRBD1. With 1 base clipped from V and 7 bases from J, the junction kept 7 bases outside the gene matches. From germline, CDR1 is SGHRS and CDR2 YFSETQ. The CDR3 is 16 residues long. DNA for the CDR3: TGCGCCAGCAGCTTGCTGGGTGACAGGGGGCCTGAAAAACTGTTTTTT. This encodes CASSLLGDRGPEKLFF.

The gene calls are TRBV5-4 and TRBJ1-4; D possibly corresponds to TRBD1 (5 bases). The CDR3 is made up of 14 amino acids. CDR1 is SGHNT, CDR2 YYREEE, per germline (reference sequence). The germline V and J ends were trimmed by 4 bases and 5 bases, with 12 bases remaining between them. The CDR3 DNA reads TGTGCCAGCAGCCGAGTTGGGGGGAATGAAAAACTGTTTTTT. Residues: CASSRVGGNEKLFF.

DNA for the CDR3: TGTGCCAGCTCACTTCCCGCGGGGACCCTTGACGAGCAGTACTTC. Protein sequence: CASSLPAGTLDEQYF. V is TRBV2 and J is TRBJ2-7; D is possibly TRBD2 (6 bases). CDR1 is SNHLY and CDR2 is FYNNEI in the germline V gene. CDR3 length: 15 amino acids. Trimming shortened V by 8 bases and J by 5 bases, and 22 bases separated the two germline ends.

This chain links TRBV7-2 with TRBJ2-7; D possibly uses TRBD1 or TRBD2 (5 bases each). The CDR3 spans 15 residues. Germline lookup yields CDR1 SGHTA and CDR2 FQGNSA. The V gene lost 2 bases and the J gene lost 3 bases, with 14 bases spanning the gap. The CDR3 reads CASSLIFGTNYEQYF. CDR3 sequence (DNA): TGTGCCAGCAGCTTAATCTTCGGGACGAACTACGAGCAGTACTTC. The full variable domain, rest sourced from reference TRBV7-2 and TRBJ2-7, is GAGVSQSPSNKVTEKGKDVELRCDPISGHTALYWYRQSLGQGLEFLIYFQGNSAPDKSGLPSDRFSAERTGGSVSTLTIQRTQQEDSAVYLCASSLIFGTNYEQYFGPGTRLTVT.

Here the CDR3 DNA reads TGTGCCAGCTCACCCTTAGACAGGGGCGCCTACAATGAGCAGTTCTTC. Its protein is CASSPLDRGAYNEQFF. V usage is TRBV18 and J usage is TRBJ2-1, with TRBD1 identical over 8 bases. The CDR3 loop spans 16 amino acids. The J segment lost 2 bases and the V segment lost 3 bases, leaving 6 bases of the junction unmatched. Germline lookup yields CDR1 KGHSH and CDR2 LQKENI.

This clone was detected only a few times. The chain uses TRBV3-1 (or the pseudogene TRBV3-2) and TRBJ1-1; D not resolved. This CDR3 contains 12 residues. The V gene lost 3 bases and the J gene lost 4 bases, with 6 bases spanning the gap. Germline V gene lookup returns CDR1 LGHDT and CDR2 YNNKEL (reference sequence). The CDR3 coding sequence is TGTGCCAGCAGCCATGGGTTCACTGAAGCTTTCTTT. Encoded protein: CASSHGFTEAFF.

The chain carries TRBV21-1 and TRBJ1-5. TRBV21-1 has pseudogene status. This CDR3 has 17 residues. This CDR3 reads CASSKDHSWVINQPQHF. Written as DNA, the CDR3 is TGTGCCAGCAGCAAAGATCATAGTTGGGTTATCAATCAGCCCCAGCATTTT.

This chain's CDR3 is CASSQGLDSINSPLHF. CDR3 in DNA: TGTGCCAGCAGCCAAGGTCTGGACAGCATCAATTCACCCCTCCACTTT. This chain links TRBV4-2 with TRBJ1-6, with D maybe TRBD1 (6 bases). Between the trimmed V and J ends, which lost 1 base and 7 bases, there was a span of 14 bases. The CDR3 contains 16 residues. Germline V gene sequence: CDR1 LGHNA, CDR2 YNFKEQ.

This sequence joins TRBV10-3 and TRBJ1-1; no firm D call. V dropped 6 bases and J dropped 0 bases, with 2 bases sitting between them. The CDR3 sequence is 11 residues long. Germline-derived CDR1 and CDR2 are ENHRY and SYGVKD. The CDR3 nucleotides are TGTGCCATCAGCGTGAACACTGAAGCTTTCTTT. It is translated as CAISVNTEAFF.

The chain has TRBV24-1 and TRBJ1-5; perhaps TRBD1 as D (5 bases). The germline CDR1 and CDR2 sequences are KGHDR and SFDVKD. This CDR3 comprises 16 residues. The V gene lost 5 bases and the J gene lost 0 bases, with 13 bases spanning the gap. CDR3 region: CATSGPGPYSNQPQHF. The CDR3 region has the DNA TGTGCCACCAGTGGCCCGGGGCCTTATAGCAATCAGCCCCAGCATTTT.

The chain joins TRBV3-1 (or the pseudogene TRBV3-2) to TRBJ1-3; TRBD1 is a possible D gene (6 bases). The V end was cut by 3 bases, the J end by 0 bases, with 9 bases between. The CDR3 runs to 15 residues. CDR1 is LGHDT and CDR2 is YNNKEL in the germline V gene (reference sequence). CDR3 in DNA: TGTGCCAGCAGCCACAGGGGTTCCTCTGGAAACACCATATATTTT. Translated: CASSHRGSSGNTIYF.

The chain couples TRBV2 to TRBJ1-4, with D hard to call. This CDR3 is 14 amino acids long. V lost 1 base, J lost 3 bases, and 6 bases lay in between. Looked up from germline, CDR1 is SNHLY and CDR2 is FYNNEI. The CDR3 sequence: CASSEGAPNEKLFF. The CDR3 DNA sequence: TGTGCCAGCAGTGAAGGGGCGCCTAATGAAAAACTGTTTTTT.

The chain uses TRBV4-2 and TRBJ2-7; 9 bases agree with TRBD2. The CDR3 is made up of 15 amino acids. Germline CDR1 LGHNA, CDR2 YNFKEQ. V was pared by 0 bases and J by 7 bases, with 7 bases of the junction left unmatched. The CDR3, as DNA: TGTGCCAGCAGCCAAGACCCCGGACTAGCGCGGGAGCAGTACTTC. This codes for CASSQDPGLAREQYF.

The chain carries TRBV28 and TRBJ2-1, with 8 bases matching TRBD1. This CDR3 comprises 15 residues. With V trimmed by 3 bases and J by 4 bases, 5 bases remained unmatched. CDR1 is MDHEN and CDR2 is SYDVKM in the germline V gene. The CDR3 DNA reads TGTGCCAGCAGTTTCCTGGACAGGGTATACAATGAGCAGTTCTTC. Protein product: CASSFLDRVYNEQFF. The full variable domain, in which reference TRBV28 and TRBJ2-1 provide the parts outside the CDR3, is DVKVTQSSRYLVKRTGEKVFLECVQDMDHENMFWYRQDPGLGLRLIYFSYDVKMKEKGDIPEGYSVSREKKERFSLILESASTNQTSMYLCASSFLDRVYNEQFFGPGTRLTVL.

This sequence joins TRBV9 and TRBJ1-6; 9 bases match TRBD1. This CDR3 is 14 amino acids long. The trim removed 5 bases at V and 6 bases at J, leaving 3 bases unmatched. Germline V gene sequence: CDR1 SGDLS, CDR2 YYNGEE. The CDR3 here is CASSDRGGNSPLHF. The CDR3 DNA reads TGTGCCAGCAGTGACAGGGGGGGTAATTCACCCCTCCACTTT.

This sequence joins TRBV19 and TRBJ1-5; tentative D call: TRBD1 (5 bases). V was clipped by 2 bases and J by 1 base, with 15 bases between them. The CDR3 covers 17 residues. Germline V lookup: CDR1 LNHDA, CDR2 SQIVND (reference sequence). In nucleotides, the CDR3 is TGTGCCAGTAGTATAACCCCGGGACTTCAGAGCAATCAGCCCCAGCATTTT. Its translation is CASSITPGLQSNQPQHF. Full variable domain (missing parts from reference TRBV19 and TRBJ1-5): DGGITQSPKYLFRKEGQNVTLSCEQNLNHDAMYWYRQDPGQGLRLIYYSQIVNDFQKGDIAEGYSVSREKKESFPLTVTSAQKNPTAFYLCASSITPGLQSNQPQHFGDGTRLSIL.